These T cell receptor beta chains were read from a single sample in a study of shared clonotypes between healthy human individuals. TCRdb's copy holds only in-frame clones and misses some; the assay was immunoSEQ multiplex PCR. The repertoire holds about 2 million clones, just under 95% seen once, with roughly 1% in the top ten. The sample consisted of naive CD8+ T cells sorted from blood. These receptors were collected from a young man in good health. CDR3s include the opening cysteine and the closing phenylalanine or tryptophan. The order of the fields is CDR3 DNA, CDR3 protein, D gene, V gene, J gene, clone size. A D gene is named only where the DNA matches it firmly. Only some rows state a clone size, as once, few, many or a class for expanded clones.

TGTGCCAGCAGCGGACTCGAGCAGTACTTC	CASSGLEQYF	.	TRBV2	TRBJ2-7	.
TGTGCCAGCAGCCGGAACCTAGCGGGGGACGACGAGCAGTACTTC	CASSRNLAGDDEQYF	TRBD2	TRBV5-6	TRBJ2-7	.
TGTGCCAGCAGCCCAGGGGGCCGTCAGCCCCAGCATTTT	CASSPGGRQPQHF	TRBD1	TRBV7-9	TRBJ1-5	.
TGTGCCAGCAGCGTCGGGACAGAGAAATCTGGGGCCAACGTCCTGACTTTC	CASSVGTEKSGANVLTF	TRBD1	TRBV7-4	TRBJ2-6	.
TGTGCCAGCAGCTTTCCAGGGAACGAGCAGTACTTC	CASSFPGNEQYF	.	TRBV7-8	TRBJ2-7	.
TGTGCCAGCAGCCCCGGACTGGGGGCCTACGAGCAGTACTTC	CASSPGLGAYEQYF	.	TRBV7-2	TRBJ2-7	.
TGTGCCAGCAGCTTTGAGGGCCTCTCCTACAATGAGCAGTTCTTC	CASSFEGLSYNEQFF	.	TRBV7-2	TRBJ2-1	.
TGTGCCAGCAGTCAAGGGTACAATGAGCAGTTCTTC	CASSQGYNEQFF	.	TRBV27	TRBJ2-1	.
TGTGCCAGCAGGCACAGCCTGAACGGAGAGCGACCCCTCCACTTT	CASRHSLNGERPLHF	.	TRBV2	TRBJ1-6	.
TGCGCCAGCAGCCCCCGGGACAGCCCTTACAATGAGCAGTTCTTC	CASSPRDSPYNEQFF	TRBD1	TRBV4-3	TRBJ2-1	.
TGTGCCAGCAGCTTTGCTAGCGCCAATGAGCAGTTCTTC	CASSFASANEQFF	.	TRBV7-6	TRBJ2-1	once
TGCGCCAGCAGCCAAGATCCGGACCGGGGGGGGTCTAACTATGGCTACACCTTC	CASSQDPDRGGSNYGYTF	.	TRBV4-3	TRBJ1-2	.
TGTGCCAGCACCACCGACCAAGGCTCAAGGGGCTACACCTTC	CASTTDQGSRGYTF	.	TRBV6-5	TRBJ1-2	.
TGCGCCAGCAGCCAGACTAGCGGGAGGCCTCTAGGTGAGCAGTTCTTC	CASSQTSGRPLGEQFF	TRBD2	TRBV4-1	TRBJ2-1	.
TGTGCCAGCAGCTTAGGAAGCTACGAGCAGTACTTC	CASSLGSYEQYF	.	TRBV7-2	TRBJ2-7	.
TGCGCCAGCAGTCAATCTTGGACCCAAAAGCCTAACTATGGCTACACCTTC	CASSQSWTQKPNYGYTF	.	TRBV23-1	TRBJ1-2	.
TGTGCCAGCGATGAGCGGGGCCACACAGATACGCAGTATTTT	CASDERGHTDTQYF	TRBD2	TRBV28	TRBJ2-3	once
TGTGCCAGCAGCGTAGGGACTAGCCGCGATGAGACCCAGTACTTC	CASSVGTSRDETQYF	TRBD2	TRBV9	TRBJ2-5	.
TGTGCCAGCAGCGAAAGATCGAGTGGACTAGCGGGAGTTTTCAATGAGCAGTTCTTC	CASSERSSGLAGVFNEQFF	TRBD2	TRBV5-5	TRBJ2-1	once
TGTGCCAGCAGCTTCGGCTGGGGGACGAAAGAGACCCAGTACTTC	CASSFGWGTKETQYF	.	TRBV5-6	TRBJ2-5	.
TGCGCCAGCAGCTTGGAAGGGGGGAACACTGAAGCTTTCTTT	CASSLEGGNTEAFF	.	TRBV5-1	TRBJ1-1	.
TGCGCCAGCAGCCGAAATCCGGGACAGTACAATGAGCAGTTCTTC	CASSRNPGQYNEQFF	TRBD1	TRBV4-1	TRBJ2-1	.
TGCGCCAGCAGCTTAACGGGGGTTTACAATGAGCAGTTCTTC	CASSLTGVYNEQFF	.	TRBV5-1	TRBJ2-1	once